This T cell receptor beta chain was identified during a study of neurological immune-mediated disorders. The CDR3 totals 16 residues. The germline V gene encodes CDR1 SGHNT and CDR2 YENEEA. J was trimmed by 5 bases and V by 0 bases; bases with no gene match: 7. TCRdb processed the 5' RACE reads anew with MiXCR; each CDR3 protein has one entry. Of 23,000 or so distinct CDR3 sequences listed, approximately 13% are singletons. This clonotype was detected many times. The V call is TRBV11-3, the J call TRBJ2-1, with 7 bases aligning to TRBD2. This receptor was taken from a woman aged 60 to 75 with HTLV-1-associated myelopathy (HAM/TSP). The sequencing input was PBMCs. In DNA form, the CDR3 reads TGTGCCAGCAGCTTAGAGCCCGGGACTATCCACAATGAGCAGTTCTTC. Protein: CASSLEPGTIHNEQFF.